This entry is about one T cell receptor beta chain. The sample comes from a study of cytomegalovirus exposure and HLA in healthy donors. 13 Jbeta primers and 60 Vbeta primers were used for the PCR. Assay used: immunoSEQ multiplex PCR; TCRdb lists only in-frame clones, some missing. The table records 100,000 to 150,000 clones, under 20% of them present only once. The clonotype was recovered from a female donor in good health and CMV-seropositive. Sequencing used PBMCs.

CDR3 in DNA: TGTGCCAGCAGCTTAAACGCGGGAGGCCCCTACGAGCAGTACTTC. Its protein is CASSLNAGGPYEQYF. V usage is TRBV7-2 and J usage is TRBJ2-7, with TRBD2 matching 8 bases. CDR1 SGHTA and CDR2 FQGNSA come from the germline V gene. V gave up 2 bases and J gave up 2 bases; unmatched junction bases: 5. CDR3 length: 15 amino acids.